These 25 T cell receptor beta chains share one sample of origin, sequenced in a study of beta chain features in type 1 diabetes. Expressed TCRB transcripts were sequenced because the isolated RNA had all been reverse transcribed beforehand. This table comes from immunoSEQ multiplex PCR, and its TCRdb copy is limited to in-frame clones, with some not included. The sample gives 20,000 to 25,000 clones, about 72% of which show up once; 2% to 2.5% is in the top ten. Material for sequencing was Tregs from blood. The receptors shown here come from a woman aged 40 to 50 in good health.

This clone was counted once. CDR3 DNA sequence: TGTGCCAGTAGTCTGCGCGGGGTAACCTACGAGCAGTACTTC. Translated: CASSLRGVTYEQYF. The genes are TRBV19 and TRBJ2-7; tentative D call: TRBD2 (6 bases). There are 14 residues in the CDR3. The ends were cut back, 5 bases at V and 2 bases at J, with 13 bases in the middle. CDR1 is LNHDA, CDR2 SQIVND, per germline (reference sequence).

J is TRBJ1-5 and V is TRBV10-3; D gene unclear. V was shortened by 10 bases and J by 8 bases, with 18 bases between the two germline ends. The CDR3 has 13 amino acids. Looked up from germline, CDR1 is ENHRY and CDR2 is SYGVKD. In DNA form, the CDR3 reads TGTGCCACGCTAGGGAGGGAAGGCGAGCCCCAGCATTTT. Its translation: CATLGREGEPQHF.

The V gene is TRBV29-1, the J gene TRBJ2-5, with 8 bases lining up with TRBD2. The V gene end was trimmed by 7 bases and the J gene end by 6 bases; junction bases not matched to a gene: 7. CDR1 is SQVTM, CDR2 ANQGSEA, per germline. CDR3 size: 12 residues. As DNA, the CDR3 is TGCAGCGCCGGGACTAGTCCGCAGACCCAGTACTTC. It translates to CSAGTSPQTQYF.

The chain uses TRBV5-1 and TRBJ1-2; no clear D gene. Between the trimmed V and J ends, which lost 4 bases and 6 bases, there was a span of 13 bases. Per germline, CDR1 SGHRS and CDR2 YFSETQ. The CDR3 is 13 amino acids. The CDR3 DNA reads TGCGCCAGCAGCGGAGGGAGATTCGATGGCTACACCTTC. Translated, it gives CASSGGRFDGYTF.

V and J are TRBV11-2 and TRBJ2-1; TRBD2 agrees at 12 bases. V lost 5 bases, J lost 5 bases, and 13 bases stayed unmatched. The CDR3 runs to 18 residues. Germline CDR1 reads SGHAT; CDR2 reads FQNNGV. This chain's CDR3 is CASSRGLAGPWGNNEQFF. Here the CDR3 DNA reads TGTGCCAGCAGCCGAGGACTAGCGGGGCCTTGGGGTAACAATGAGCAGTTCTTC.

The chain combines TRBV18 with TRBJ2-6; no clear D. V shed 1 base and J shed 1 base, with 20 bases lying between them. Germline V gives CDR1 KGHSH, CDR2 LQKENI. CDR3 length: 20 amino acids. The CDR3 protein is CASSPRSYGQNPSGANVLTF. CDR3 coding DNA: TGTGCCAGCTCACCACGATCTTATGGGCAGAACCCTTCTGGGGCCAACGTCCTGACTTTC. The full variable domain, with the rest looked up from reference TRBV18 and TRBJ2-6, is NAGVMQNPRHLVRRRGQEARLRCSPMKGHSHVYWYRQLPEEGLKFMVYLQKENIIDESGMPKERFSAEFPKEGPSILRIQQVVRGDSAAYFCASSPRSYGQNPSGANVLTFGAGSRLTVL.

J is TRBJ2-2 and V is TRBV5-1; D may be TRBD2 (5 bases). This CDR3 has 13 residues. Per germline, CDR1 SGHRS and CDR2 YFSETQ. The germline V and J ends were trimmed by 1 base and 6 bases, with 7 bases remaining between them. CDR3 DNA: TGCGCCAGCAGCTTGCTGGAGGCCGGGGAGCTGTTTTTT. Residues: CASSLLEAGELFF.

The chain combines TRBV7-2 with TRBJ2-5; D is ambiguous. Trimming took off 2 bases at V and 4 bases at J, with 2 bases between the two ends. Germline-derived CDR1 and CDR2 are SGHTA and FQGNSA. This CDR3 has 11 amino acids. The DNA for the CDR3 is TGTGCCAGCAGCTTACTAGAGACCCAGTACTTC. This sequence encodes CASSLLETQYF.

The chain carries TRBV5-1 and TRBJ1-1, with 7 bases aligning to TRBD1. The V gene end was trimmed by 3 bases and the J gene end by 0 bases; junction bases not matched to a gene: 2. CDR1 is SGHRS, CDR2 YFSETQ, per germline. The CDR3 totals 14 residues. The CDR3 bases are TGCGCCAGCAGCTCGACAGGGATGAACACTGAAGCTTTCTTT. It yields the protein CASSSTGMNTEAFF.

The CDR3 sequence is CASSLGVEGYTF. CDR3 bases: TGTGCCAGCAGTTTAGGGGTGGAGGGCTACACCTTC. V gene TRBV6-6 combines with J gene TRBJ1-2; D possibly corresponds to TRBD1 (5 bases). CDR3 length: 12 amino acids. V lost 4 bases and J lost 8, with 11 bases in between. The germline gives CDR1 MNHNY, CDR2 SVGAGI (reference sequence).

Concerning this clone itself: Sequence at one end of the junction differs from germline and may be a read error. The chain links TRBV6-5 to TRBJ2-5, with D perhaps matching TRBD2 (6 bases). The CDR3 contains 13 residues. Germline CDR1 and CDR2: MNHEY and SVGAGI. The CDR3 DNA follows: TGTGCCAGCAATTACGAGCGGTGGGGGGCCCAGTACTTC. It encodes CASNYERWGAQYF.

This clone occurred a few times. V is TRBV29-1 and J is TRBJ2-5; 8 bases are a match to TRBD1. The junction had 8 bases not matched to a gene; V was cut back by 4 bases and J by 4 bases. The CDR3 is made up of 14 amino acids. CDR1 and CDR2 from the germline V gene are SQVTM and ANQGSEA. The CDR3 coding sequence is TGCAGCGTTGTCGGGCAGGGGGCATCAGAGACCCAGTACTTC. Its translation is CSVVGQGASETQYF.

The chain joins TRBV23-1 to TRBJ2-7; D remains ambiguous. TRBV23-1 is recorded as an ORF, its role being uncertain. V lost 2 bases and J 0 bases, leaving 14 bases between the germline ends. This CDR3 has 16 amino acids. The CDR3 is CASSQGSRSNSYEQYF. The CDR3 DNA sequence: TGCGCCAGCAGTCAAGGTTCGAGGTCAAACTCCTACGAGCAGTACTTC.

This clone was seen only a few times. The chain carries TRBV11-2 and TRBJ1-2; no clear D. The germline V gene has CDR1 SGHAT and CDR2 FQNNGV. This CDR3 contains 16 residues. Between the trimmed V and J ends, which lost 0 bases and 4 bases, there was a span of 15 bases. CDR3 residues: CASSLDSGGIIYGYTF. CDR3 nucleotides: TGTGCCAGCAGCTTAGATTCGGGAGGTATCATCTATGGCTACACCTTC.

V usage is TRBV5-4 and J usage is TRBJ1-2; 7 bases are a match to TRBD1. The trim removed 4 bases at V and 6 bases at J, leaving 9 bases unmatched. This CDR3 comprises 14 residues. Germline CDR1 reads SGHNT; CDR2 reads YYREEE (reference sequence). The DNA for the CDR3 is TGTGCCAGCAGCCGGACAGGAGGTCGGGATGGCTACACCTTC. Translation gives CASSRTGGRDGYTF.

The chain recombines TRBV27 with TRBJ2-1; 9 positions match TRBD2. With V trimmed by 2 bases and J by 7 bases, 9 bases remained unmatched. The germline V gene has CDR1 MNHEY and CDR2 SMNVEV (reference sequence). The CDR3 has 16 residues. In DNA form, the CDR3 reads TGTGCCAGCAGTTTAAGGGGGACAGCGGGGGGTAATGAGCAGTTCTTC. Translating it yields CASSLRGTAGGNEQFF.

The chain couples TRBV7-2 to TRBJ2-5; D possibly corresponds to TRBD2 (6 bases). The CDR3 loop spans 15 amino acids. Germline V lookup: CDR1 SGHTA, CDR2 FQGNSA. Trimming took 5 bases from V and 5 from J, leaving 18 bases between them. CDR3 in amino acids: CASSTTGRGRETQYF. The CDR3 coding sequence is TGTGCCAGCAGCACGACTGGGCGGGGAAGGGAGACCCAGTACTTC.

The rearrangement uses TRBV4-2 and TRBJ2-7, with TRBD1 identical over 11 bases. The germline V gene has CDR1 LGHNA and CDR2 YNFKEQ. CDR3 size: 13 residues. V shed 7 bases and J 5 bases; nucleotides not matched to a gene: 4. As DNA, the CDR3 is TGTGCCAGCACGGGACAGGGGGTAAACGAGCAGTACTTC. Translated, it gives CASTGQGVNEQYF.

CDR3 DNA sequence: TGTGCCACCCGACAGGGGACTAATGAAAAACTGTTTTTT. This codes for CATRQGTNEKLFF. The chain combines TRBV10-3 with TRBJ1-4, with TRBD1 matching 8 bases. Per germline, CDR1 ENHRY and CDR2 SYGVKD. The CDR3 has 13 residues. With V trimmed by 10 bases and J by 2 bases, 3 bases remained unmatched.

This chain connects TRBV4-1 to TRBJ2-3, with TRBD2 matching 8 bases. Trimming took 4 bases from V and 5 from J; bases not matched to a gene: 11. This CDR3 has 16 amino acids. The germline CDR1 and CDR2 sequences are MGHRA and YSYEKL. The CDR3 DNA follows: TGCGCCAGCAGCCCCGGGGGGGCCATAGTGAGAGATACGCAGTATTTT. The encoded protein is CASSPGGAIVRDTQYF.

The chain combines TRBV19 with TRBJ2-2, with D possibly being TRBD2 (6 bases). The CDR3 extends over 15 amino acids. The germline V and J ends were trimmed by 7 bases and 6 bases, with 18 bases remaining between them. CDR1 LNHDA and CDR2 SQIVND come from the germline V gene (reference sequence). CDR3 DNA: TGTGCCAGTACACGGCTACGGGACTGGCCCGGGGAGCTGTTTTTT. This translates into CASTRLRDWPGELFF.

The CDR3: CASSQMYSGSPLHF. The CDR3 nucleotides read TGTGCCAGCAGCCAAATGTACTCGGGTTCACCCCTCCACTTT. V is TRBV14 and J is TRBJ1-6; D is uncertain. Germline CDR1 SGHDN, CDR2 FVKESK. Trimming took 2 bases from V and 9 from J, leaving 11 bases between them. The CDR3 loop spans 14 amino acids.

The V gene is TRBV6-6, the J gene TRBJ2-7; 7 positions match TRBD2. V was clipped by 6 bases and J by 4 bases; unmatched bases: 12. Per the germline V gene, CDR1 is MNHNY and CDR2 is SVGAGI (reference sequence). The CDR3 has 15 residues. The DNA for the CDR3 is TGTGCCAGCAGCCCGACGACGGGAGGCCCTTACGAGCAGTACTTC. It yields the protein CASSPTTGGPYEQYF.

The CDR3, as DNA: TGTGCCAGCAGCCCCGCCGGGACAGTTAATGAAAAACTGTTTTTT. As protein: CASSPAGTVNEKLFF. The chain is built from TRBV9 and TRBJ1-4; 7 bases are a match to TRBD1. Per the germline V gene, CDR1 is SGDLS and CDR2 is YYNGEE. This CDR3 is built from 15 residues. The V gene end was trimmed by 4 bases and the J gene end by 4 bases; junction bases not matched to a gene: 7. Full variable domain (outside the CDR3, taken from reference TRBV9 and TRBJ1-4): DSGVTQTPKHLITATGQRVTLRCSPRSGDLSVYWYQQSLDQGLQFLIQYYNGEERAKGNILERFSAQQFPDLHSELNLSSLELGDSALYFCASSPAGTVNEKLFFGSGTQLSVL.

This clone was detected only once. In DNA form, the CDR3 reads TGCGCCAGCAGATATGGGACAGCCTACGAGCAGTACTTC. This codes for CASRYGTAYEQYF. V usage is TRBV5-1 and J usage is TRBJ2-7; 7 nucleotides agree with TRBD1. The CDR3 is made up of 13 amino acids. Germline CDR1 reads SGHRS; CDR2 reads YFSETQ. V lost 5 bases and J lost 2; bases outside the gene matches: 4.